The 7 T cell receptor beta chains given below trace back to one sample, sequenced in a study of cytomegalovirus exposure and HLA in healthy donors (dated by TCRdb to about 2017). Receptor amplification or capture employed the immunoSEQ multiplex PCR assay. For the multiplex PCR, a mixture combining 60 forward primers for TCR Vbeta segments and 13 reverse primers for TCR Jbeta segments was used. TCRdb took this table from immuneACCESS and kept in-frame rearrangements with V and J called. Such tables lack part of the clones; where checked against another copy, unresolved V genes explain under half of the gap, and the rest is unexplained. The sample table records over 150,000 clones; roughly 81% of these occur just once. About 3.1% of the sample goes to the ten largest clones. The specimen sequenced was PBMCs. Receptors originate from a woman aged 25 to 45 in good health and CMV-seropositive.

This chain joins TRBV27 and TRBJ2-6; D possibly corresponds to TRBD1 (6 bases). The CDR3 is 19 residues long. CDR1 and CDR2 from the germline V gene are MNHEY and SMNVEV (reference sequence). Trimming pared 7 bases from V and 2 bases from J, leaving 24 bases between. This CDR3 is CASKMGPGAPDPGANVLTF. For the CDR3, the DNA is TGTGCCAGCAAAATGGGGCCAGGGGCTCCGGATCCTGGGGCCAACGTCCTGACTTTC.

V gene TRBV7-9 combines with J gene TRBJ2-5; D is unclear. The DNA end is a closer match to TRBJ2-7, so the J assignment may be wrong. Germline CDR1 is SEHNR and CDR2 is FQNEAQ (reference sequence). The CDR3 extends over 16 amino acids. The CDR3 nucleotides are TGTGCCAGCAGCCCTAATTCCGGCTGGGACTCCTACGAGCAGTACTTC. Protein sequence: CASSPNSGWDSYEQYF.

This clone was counted between two and nine times. V is TRBV7-9 and J is TRBJ2-7; TRBD2 matches at 12 bases. Germline V lookup: CDR1 SEHNR, CDR2 FQNEAQ (reference sequence). This CDR3 is 14 amino acids long. With 5 bases clipped from V and 5 bases from J, the junction kept 4 bases outside the gene matches. The CDR3 DNA is TGTGCCAGCAGCCCTAGCGGGAGGGCCGACGAGCAGTACTTC. This gives the protein CASSPSGRADEQYF.

This clone was observed once. The rearrangement uses TRBV5-1 and TRBJ1-1; TRBD1 might be the D (6 bases). CDR3 length equals 12 residues. The germline V gene has CDR1 SGHRS and CDR2 YFSETQ. Trimming took 4 bases from V and 6 from J, leaving 10 bases between them. The CDR3 bases are TGCGCCAGCAGCCCGGGGGGGCCTGAAGCTTTCTTT. It yields the protein CASSPGGPEAFF.

V is TRBV21-1 and J is TRBJ2-7; the DNA was not used to check the table's D call, TRBD2. TRBV21-1 is listed as a pseudogene. This CDR3 region has 19 residues. CDR3 region: CASSILKIARREASYEQYF. For the CDR3, the DNA is TGTGCCAGCAGCATATTGAAAATAGCGCGGCGGGAGGCTTCCTACGAGCAGTACTTC.

There are a few counts of this clone. This chain uses TRBV5-1 with TRBJ1-1, with 7 nucleotides matching TRBD1. The CDR3 consists of 15 residues. Trimming removed 0 bases from V and 1 base from J; junction bases left unmatched: 3. The V gene's germline CDR1 is SGHRS and CDR2 YFSETQ. The CDR3 DNA is TGCGCCAGCAGCTTGGGAGGGACAGAGAACACTGAAGCTTTCTTT. Its translation: CASSLGGTENTEAFF.

The V call is TRBV27, the J call TRBJ2-1; D not certain. The CDR3 contains 12 residues. The germline V and J ends were trimmed by 6 bases and 10 bases, with 13 bases remaining between them. CDR1 is MNHEY, CDR2 SMNVEV, per germline (reference sequence). CDR3 residues: CASSRSAGEQFF. The CDR3 coding sequence is TGTGCCAGCAGCAGGTCGGCAGGAGAGCAGTTCTTC.